The 18 T cell receptor beta chains presented below share a single source sample, sequenced in a study of T cell changes during pregnancy in multiple sclerosis. Produced via immunoSEQ multiplex PCR; TCRdb's table is partial and in-frame only. Among 67,000 or so clones, around 94% were seen once, and the ten largest hold approximately 3%. The sequences come from CD8+ T cells from peripheral blood mononuclear cells, collected in the third trimester of pregnancy. The receptors come from a female donor in good health, enrolled as a control in a pregnancy study.

The chain has TRBV10-3 and TRBJ1-5, with a tentative D call TRBD1 (5 bases). Per germline, CDR1 ENHRY and CDR2 SYGVKD. V lost 0 bases and J 1 base, leaving 10 bases between the germline ends. The CDR3 has 16 residues. Here the CDR3 reads CAISESSGASNQPQHF. CDR3 DNA: TGTGCCATCAGTGAGTCAAGTGGGGCGAGCAATCAGCCCCAGCATTTT.

V and J are TRBV13 and TRBJ1-1; 8 nucleotides agree with TRBD1. After removal of 3 bases from V and 1 base from J, the junction contained 4 bases not matched to a gene. The germline V gene encodes CDR1 PRHDT and CDR2 FYEKMQ (reference sequence). The CDR3 length is 15 residues. CDR3: CASSLTGAGNTEAFF. For the CDR3, the DNA is TGTGCCAGCAGCTTGACAGGGGCCGGGAACACTGAAGCTTTCTTT.

DNA of the CDR3: TGTGCCAGCAGCCTGGGACAGCAAATCACTGAAGCTTTCTTT. Its protein product is CASSLGQQITEAFF. The rearrangement joins TRBV27 to TRBJ1-1; 7 nucleotides line up with TRBD1. The V gene's germline CDR1 is MNHEY and CDR2 SMNVEV (reference sequence). Unmatched junction bases numbered 8, after V lost 6 bases and J lost 4 bases. This CDR3 comprises 14 residues.

This chain links TRBV9 with TRBJ2-3, with 9 bases lining up with TRBD1. Trimming removed 1 base from V and 4 bases from J; junction bases left unmatched: 4. Per germline, CDR1 SGDLS and CDR2 YYNGEE. This CDR3 has 15 residues. The CDR3 nucleotides are TGTGCCAGCAGCGTAACAGGGGGCGTGTCAGATACGCAGTATTTT. Protein sequence: CASSVTGGVSDTQYF.

J is TRBJ2-7 and V is TRBV13; 8 nucleotides line up with TRBD1. Per germline, CDR1 PRHDT and CDR2 FYEKMQ (reference sequence). V lost 5 bases and J lost 2; bases outside the gene matches: 5. This CDR3 spans 14 amino acids. CDR3 in DNA: TGTGCCAGCAGCCCAGGGGGCGGCCCCTACGAGCAGTACTTC. It translates to CASSPGGGPYEQYF.

The V gene is TRBV6-1, the J gene TRBJ1-1; D is undetermined. Looked up from germline, CDR1 is MNHNS and CDR2 is SASEGT. The CDR3 has 13 residues. V lost 8 bases and J lost 5, with 15 bases in between. The CDR3 region has the DNA TGTGCCAGCCCCCTAGTAGGTACGACTGAAGCTTTCTTT. It yields the protein CASPLVGTTEAFF.

This chain links TRBV19 with TRBJ1-1; the D gene is possibly TRBD1 (5 bases). The CDR3 has 11 amino acids. CDR1 is LNHDA, CDR2 SQIVND, per germline (reference sequence). Trimming shortened V by 6 bases and J by 7 bases, and 9 bases separated the two germline ends. In DNA form, the CDR3 reads TGTGCCAGTAGGGGGGGGATTGAAGCTTTCTTT. It yields the protein CASRGGIEAFF.

The chain uses TRBV7-9 and TRBJ1-4; TRBD1 matches 8 bases. Losses at the gene ends were 5 bases for V and 7 bases for J; bases not matched to a gene: 15. Germline V gene data show CDR1 as SEHNR and CDR2 as FQNEAQ (reference sequence). The CDR3 is 17 amino acids. CDR3 sequence (DNA): TGTGCCAGCAGCATAACCTCCCGGGACAGGAATAGTGAAAAACTGTTTTTT. This sequence encodes CASSITSRDRNSEKLFF.

The chain joins TRBV27 to TRBJ1-2; D call uncertain. This CDR3 is 13 amino acids long. Germline V gene data show CDR1 as MNHEY and CDR2 as SMNVEV (reference sequence). Trimming took 6 bases from V and 2 from J, leaving 10 bases between them. CDR3 in DNA: TGTGCCAGCAGCTTCAACACGAACTATGGCTACACCTTC. Its translation is CASSFNTNYGYTF.

CDR3 sequence: CASSQQGFNEKLFF. The DNA for the CDR3 is TGCGCCAGCAGCCAGCAGGGGTTTAATGAAAAACTGTTTTTT. The chain carries TRBV4-1 and TRBJ1-4; D perhaps matches TRBD1 (6 bases). This CDR3 has 14 amino acids. Trimming shortened V by 3 bases and J by 4 bases, and 9 bases separated the two germline ends. Germline V CDR1 and CDR2: MGHRA, YSYEKL.

This rearrangement joins TRBV19 to TRBJ1-1; D is perhaps TRBD1 (5 bases). CDR3 length: 15 residues. V shed 11 bases and J shed 0 bases, with 19 bases lying between them. In germline, CDR1 is LNHDA, CDR2 SQIVND (reference sequence). CDR3 region: CASRGRGDMNTEAFF. The CDR3 DNA sequence: TGTGCCTCCAGAGGGAGGGGTGATATGAACACTGAAGCTTTCTTT.

The chain carries TRBV29-1 and TRBJ1-1; TRBD1 is a possible D gene (5 bases). CDR1 is SQVTM and CDR2 is ANQGSEA in the germline V gene. Between the trimmed V and J ends, which lost 3 bases and 0 bases, there was a span of 20 bases. The CDR3 has 17 residues. CDR3 loop: CSVEGIGAGLMNTEAFF. The CDR3, as DNA: TGCAGCGTTGAGGGGATCGGGGCAGGACTAATGAACACTGAAGCTTTCTTT.

V is TRBV29-1 and J is TRBJ2-6; 9 bases map to TRBD1. With V trimmed by 5 bases and J by 0 bases, 5 bases remained unmatched. The germline CDR1 and CDR2 sequences are SQVTM and ANQGSEA. CDR3 size: 16 residues. The CDR3 reads CSVRTGASSGANVLTF. CDR3 sequence (DNA): TGCAGCGTTCGGACAGGGGCTAGCTCTGGGGCCAACGTCCTGACTTTC.

The gene calls are TRBV15 and TRBJ2-3; D remains unclear. Germline CDR1 reads LNHNV; CDR2 reads YYDKDF (reference sequence). V was cut by 4 bases and J by 4 bases, with 12 bases left in between. There are 14 residues in the CDR3. The CDR3 protein is CATSTSQYADTQYF. For the CDR3, the DNA is TGTGCCACCAGCACTTCACAGTATGCAGATACGCAGTATTTT.

This clone appeared once. The chain employs TRBV7-6 and TRBJ1-2; 7 nucleotides agree with TRBD1. Germline V lookup: CDR1 SGHVS, CDR2 FNYEAQ. This CDR3 spans 12 amino acids. The V and J ends lost 3 bases and 8 bases, in that order; junction bases with no gene match: 3. The CDR3 protein is CASSFTGDGYTF. CDR3 nucleotides: TGTGCCAGCAGCTTCACAGGGGACGGCTACACCTTC.

This chain links TRBV2 with TRBJ2-7; 7 bases fit TRBD2. There are 15 residues in the CDR3. Germline-derived CDR1 and CDR2 are SNHLY and FYNNEI. V lost 2 bases, J lost 2 bases, and 6 bases stayed unmatched. The chain's CDR3 is CASSESAGRTYEQYF. The CDR3 DNA sequence: TGTGCCAGCAGTGAATCAGCGGGGCGGACCTACGAGCAGTACTTC. Variable domain in full (rest from reference TRBV2 and TRBJ2-7): EPEVTQTPSHQVTQMGQEVILRCVPISNHLYFYWYRQILGQKVEFLVSFYNNEISEKSEIFDDQFSVERPDGSNFTLKIRSTKLEDSAMYFCASSESAGRTYEQYFGPGTRLTVT.

V is TRBV6-4 and J is TRBJ2-2; D perhaps matches TRBD2 (5 bases). Germline CDR1 reads MRHNA; CDR2 reads SNTAGT. This CDR3 contains 13 residues. V lost 3 bases, J lost 6 bases, and 8 bases lay in between. The CDR3 nucleotides read TGTGCCAGCAGTGAAGGGAGCGCCGGGGAGCTGTTTTTT. This codes for CASSEGSAGELFF.

The chain couples TRBV20-1 to TRBJ2-2, with no clear D. This CDR3 contains 11 residues. Germline CDR1 DFQATT, CDR2 SNEGSKA (reference sequence). V gave up 0 bases and J gave up 7 bases, with 3 bases separating them. This chain's CDR3 is CSARDIGELFF. The CDR3 coding sequence is TGCAGTGCTAGAGATATCGGGGAGCTGTTTTTT.